What follows describes a single T cell receptor (beta chain). Its antigen has not been determined. Base qualities are missing; no much larger clone stands one base away. Other DNA sequences from this sample encode an identical CDR3 as well. CDR3 length: 12 amino acids, cysteine to phenylalanine. Of all the DNA, just the CDR3 is kept, 36 bases in frame from base 1. V and J lose 4 bases and 4 bases, and a span of 6 bases separates them. Looking up the germline V gene yields CDR1 SGHTA and CDR2 FQGNSA. The sample originates from a study of blood T cell repertoires in COVID-19 (dated by TCRdb to 2020 to 2021). Notes on the research overall: Collaborator samples came from the United States, Italy and Spain and covered acute and convalescent phases of COVID-19. The dataset comprised deeply sampled blood TCRbeta repertoires from subjects exposed to, actively infected with, or recovered from COVID-19. The samples were drawn from the first 160 participants of the ongoing ImmuneRACE study and from 950 to 1,500 subjects provided by 6 global collaborators. A de-identified subject ID, COVID-19 status, age in years and sex were almost always included in the sample metadata. The repertoires were released in a freely available public database meant as a resource for research on the immune response to SARS-CoV-2. The prospective study material was composed of cDNA or gDNA derived from T cells, B-cell-depleted T cells, or PBMCs. Where available, HLA class I and class II types were obtained from metadata supplied by the sample provider rather than from assay-based typing. The investigation overall reported the following: How much clinical and demographic metadata was included differed by source and by participant, and the metadata was provided uncurated.

Participants in the prospective study were enrolled through a virtual design, were aged about 18 to 90 years, and lived in some 24 United States geographic areas. Cohort assignment in the prospective study relied on participant-reported clinical history from a screening survey and a study questionnaire. Recovered participants in ImmuneRACE Cohort 3 were defined by two consecutive negative NP/OP PCR tests, clearance by a healthcare professional, or resolution of symptoms. Mobile phlebotomists in the prospective study collected whole blood, serum and a nasopharyngeal or oropharyngeal swab from every participant. Over an approximately 2-month period, participants in the prospective study had the option of providing additional blood draws and questionnaires. Before DNA extraction, blood samples from the prospective study were shipped at room temperature or frozen. TCRbeta CDR3 regions were amplified from genomic DNA by means of the immunoSEQ Assay, a bias-controlled multiplex PCR. The authors' pipeline ran thus. The number of nucleated cells in each sample was estimated from the amplification of reference gene primers within the assay. To quantify the absolute abundance of each unique TCRbeta CDR3 rearrangement, sequence reads were collapsed and filtered. Productive Simpson clonality was computed per sample as the square root of Simpson's diversity index over productive rearrangements. In TCRdb, the immuneACCESS table is reduced to in-frame sequences with V and J assigned. These tables do not hold every clone; where another copy was compared, an unresolved V gene accounts for under half, and the others remain unexplained. That table gives V, J and clone size, and the DNA gave D and trimming. The sample data list about 330,000 clones, and about 92% of these were observed just once. The top ten clonotypes cover under 20% of the sample.

The rearrangement combines TRBV7-2 with TRBJ2-3, with a tentative D gene TRBD2 over 5 matching bases. The source is a woman aged 25 to 39 who had recovered from COVID-19. Sequenced sample: PBMCs or T cells enriched from blood (not recorded which). The CDR3 reads CASSSLADTQYF. The DNA sequence is given as TGTGCCAGCAGCTCACTAGCAGATACGCAGTATTTT.